This T cell receptor beta chain was identified during a study of type 1 and type 2 diabetes patients. Genomic DNA was the PCR template. Amplification of the beta chain CDR3 used 30 forward and 13 reverse multiplex primers. Using its own MiXCR run on the multiplex PCR reads, TCRdb lists one record per CDR3 protein. The table lists 270,000 or so distinct CDR3 sequences, 45% to 60% of them singletons. Trimming took 2 bases from V and 3 from J; bases not matched to a gene: 3. The CDR3 loop spans 15 amino acids. The chain employs TRBV12-3 or TRBV12-4 and TRBJ2-4; 8 bases match TRBD1. This TCR was sampled from a man between 18 and 29 years old with type 2 diabetes. The sequencing sample was made of peripheral blood mononuclear cells (PBMCs). The CDR3, as DNA: TGTGCCAGCAGTTTAATGACAGGGGTCAAAAACATTCAGTACTTC. Amino acid sequence: CASSLMTGVKNIQYF.